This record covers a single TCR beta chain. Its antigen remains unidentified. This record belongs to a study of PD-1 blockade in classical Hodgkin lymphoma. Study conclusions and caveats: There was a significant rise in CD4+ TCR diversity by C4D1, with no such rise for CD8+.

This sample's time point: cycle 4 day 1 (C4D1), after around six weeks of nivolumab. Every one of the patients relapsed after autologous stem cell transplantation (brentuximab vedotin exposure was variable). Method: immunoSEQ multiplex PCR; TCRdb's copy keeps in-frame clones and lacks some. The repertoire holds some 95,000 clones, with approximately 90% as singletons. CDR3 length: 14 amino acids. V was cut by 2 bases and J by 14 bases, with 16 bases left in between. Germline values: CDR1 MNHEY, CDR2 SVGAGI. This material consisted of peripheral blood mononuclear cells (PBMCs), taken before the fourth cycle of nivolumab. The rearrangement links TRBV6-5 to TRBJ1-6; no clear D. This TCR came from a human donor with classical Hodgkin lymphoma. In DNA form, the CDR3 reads TGTGCCAGCAGTTACAGGACCAGTTCCGGGACCCTCCACTTT. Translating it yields CASSYRTSSGTLHF.